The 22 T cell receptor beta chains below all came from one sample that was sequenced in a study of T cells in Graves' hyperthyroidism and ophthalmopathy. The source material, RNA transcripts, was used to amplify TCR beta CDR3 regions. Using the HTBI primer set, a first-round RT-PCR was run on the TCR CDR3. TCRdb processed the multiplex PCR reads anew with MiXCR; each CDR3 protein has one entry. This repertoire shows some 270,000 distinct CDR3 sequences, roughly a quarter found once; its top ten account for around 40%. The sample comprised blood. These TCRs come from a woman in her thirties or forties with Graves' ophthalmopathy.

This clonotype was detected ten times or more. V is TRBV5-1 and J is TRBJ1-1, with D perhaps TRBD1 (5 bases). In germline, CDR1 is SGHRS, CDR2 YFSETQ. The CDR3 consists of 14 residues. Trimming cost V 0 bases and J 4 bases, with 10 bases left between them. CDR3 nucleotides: TGCGCCAGCAGCTTGGACGGTGACAGCACTGAAGCTTTCTTT. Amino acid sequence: CASSLDGDSTEAFF.

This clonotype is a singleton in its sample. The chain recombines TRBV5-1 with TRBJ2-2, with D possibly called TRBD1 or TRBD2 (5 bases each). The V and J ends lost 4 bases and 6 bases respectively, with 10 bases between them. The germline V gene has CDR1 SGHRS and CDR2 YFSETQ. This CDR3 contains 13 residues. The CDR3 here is CASSLAQAGELFF. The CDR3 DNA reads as TGCGCCAGCAGCCTAGCACAGGCCGGGGAGCTGTTTTTT. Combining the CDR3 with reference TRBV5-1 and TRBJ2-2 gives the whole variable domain KAGVTQTPRYLIKTRGQQVTLSCSPISGHRSVSWYQQTPGQGLQFLFEYFSETQRNKGNFPGRFSGRQFSNSRSEMNVSTLELGDSALYLCASSLAQAGELFFGEGSRLTVL.

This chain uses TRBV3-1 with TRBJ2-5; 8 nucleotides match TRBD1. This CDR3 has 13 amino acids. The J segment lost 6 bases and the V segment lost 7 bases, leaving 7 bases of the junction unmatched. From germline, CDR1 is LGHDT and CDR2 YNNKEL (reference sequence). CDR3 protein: CASTLTGVKTQYF. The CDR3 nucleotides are TGTGCCAGCACACTGACAGGGGTAAAGACCCAGTACTTC.

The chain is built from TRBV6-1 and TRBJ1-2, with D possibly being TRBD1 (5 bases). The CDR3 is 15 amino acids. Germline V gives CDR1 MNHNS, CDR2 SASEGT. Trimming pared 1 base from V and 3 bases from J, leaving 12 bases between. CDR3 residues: CASSEGQPTHYGYTF. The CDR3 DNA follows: TGTGCCAGCAGTGAAGGACAGCCCACTCACTATGGCTACACCTTC.

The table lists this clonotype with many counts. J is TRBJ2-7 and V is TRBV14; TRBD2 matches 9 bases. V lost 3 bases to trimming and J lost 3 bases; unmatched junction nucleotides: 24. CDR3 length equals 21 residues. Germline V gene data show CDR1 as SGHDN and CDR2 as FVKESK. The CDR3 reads CASSHPRVTSGPGEAVYEQYF. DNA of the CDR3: TGTGCCAGCAGCCACCCTCGGGTGACTAGCGGCCCCGGGGAAGCCGTCTACGAGCAGTACTTC.

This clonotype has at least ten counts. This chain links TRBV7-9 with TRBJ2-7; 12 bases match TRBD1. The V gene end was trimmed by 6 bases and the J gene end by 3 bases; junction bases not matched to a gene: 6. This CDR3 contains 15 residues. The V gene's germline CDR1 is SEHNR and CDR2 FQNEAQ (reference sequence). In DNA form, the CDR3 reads TGTGCCAGCAGATGGGGGACAGGGGGCGACTACGAGCAGTACTTC. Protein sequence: CASRWGTGGDYEQYF.

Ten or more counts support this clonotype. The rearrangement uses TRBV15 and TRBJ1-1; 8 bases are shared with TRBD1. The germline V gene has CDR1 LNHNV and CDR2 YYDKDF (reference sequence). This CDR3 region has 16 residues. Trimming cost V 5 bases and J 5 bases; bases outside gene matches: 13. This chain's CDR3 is CATSPPPGQGGTEAFF. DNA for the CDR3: TGTGCCACCAGCCCTCCCCCTGGACAGGGTGGGACTGAAGCTTTCTTT.

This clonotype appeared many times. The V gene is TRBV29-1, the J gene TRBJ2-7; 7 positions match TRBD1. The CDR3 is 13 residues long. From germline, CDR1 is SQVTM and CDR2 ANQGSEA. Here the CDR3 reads CSARRQGAYEQYF. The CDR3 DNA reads TGCAGTGCTAGAAGGCAGGGGGCCTACGAGCAGTACTTC.

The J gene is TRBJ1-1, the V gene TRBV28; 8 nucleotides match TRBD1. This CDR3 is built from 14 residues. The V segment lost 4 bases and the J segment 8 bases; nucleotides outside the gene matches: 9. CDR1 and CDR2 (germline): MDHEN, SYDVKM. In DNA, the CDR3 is TGTGCCAGCAGTTCTACCTTGACAGGGGAAGAAGCTTTCTTT. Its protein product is CASSSTLTGEEAFF.

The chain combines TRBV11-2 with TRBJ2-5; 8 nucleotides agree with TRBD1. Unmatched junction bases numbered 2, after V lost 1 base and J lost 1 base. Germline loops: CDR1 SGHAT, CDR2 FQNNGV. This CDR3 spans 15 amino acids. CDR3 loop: CASSLGTGSQETQYF. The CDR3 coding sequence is TGTGCCAGCAGCTTAGGGACAGGGAGCCAAGAGACCCAGTACTTC.

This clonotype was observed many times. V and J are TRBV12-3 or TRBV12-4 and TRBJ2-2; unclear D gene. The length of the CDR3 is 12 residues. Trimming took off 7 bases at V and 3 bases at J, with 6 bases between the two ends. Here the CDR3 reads CASTPYTGELFF. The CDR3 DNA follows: TGTGCCAGCACCCCGTACACCGGGGAGCTGTTTTTT.

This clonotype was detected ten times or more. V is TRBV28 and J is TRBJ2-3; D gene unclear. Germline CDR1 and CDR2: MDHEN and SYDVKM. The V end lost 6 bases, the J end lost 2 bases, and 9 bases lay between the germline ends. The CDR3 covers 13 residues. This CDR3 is CASSPGNTDTQYF. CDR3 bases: TGTGCCAGCAGCCCGGGCAACACAGATACGCAGTATTTT.

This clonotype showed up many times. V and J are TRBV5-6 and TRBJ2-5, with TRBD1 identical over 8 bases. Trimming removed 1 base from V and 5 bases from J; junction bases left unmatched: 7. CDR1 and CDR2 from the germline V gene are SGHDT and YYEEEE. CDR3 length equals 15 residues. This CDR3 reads CASSLSQGAGETQYF. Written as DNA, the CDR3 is TGTGCCAGCAGCTTGTCCCAGGGGGCTGGCGAGACCCAGTACTTC.

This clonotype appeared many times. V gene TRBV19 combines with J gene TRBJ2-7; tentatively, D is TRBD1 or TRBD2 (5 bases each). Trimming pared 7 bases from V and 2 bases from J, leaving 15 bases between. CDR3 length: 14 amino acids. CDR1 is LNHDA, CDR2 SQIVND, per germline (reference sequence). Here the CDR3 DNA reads TGTGCCAGTACCTCCGGGGACGGTCCCTACGAGCAGTACTTC. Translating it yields CASTSGDGPYEQYF.

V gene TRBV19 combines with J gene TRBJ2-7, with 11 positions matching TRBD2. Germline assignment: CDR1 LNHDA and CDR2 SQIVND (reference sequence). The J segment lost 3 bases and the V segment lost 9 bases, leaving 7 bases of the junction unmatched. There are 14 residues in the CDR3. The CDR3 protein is CASSHGLAGYEQYF. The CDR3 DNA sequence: TGTGCCAGCTCTCACGGACTAGCGGGCTACGAGCAGTACTTC.

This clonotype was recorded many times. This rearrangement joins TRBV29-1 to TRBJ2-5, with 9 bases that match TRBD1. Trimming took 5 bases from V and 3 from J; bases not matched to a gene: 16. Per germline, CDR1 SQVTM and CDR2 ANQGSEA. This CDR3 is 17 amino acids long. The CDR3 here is CSVIPGQGFEGEETQYF. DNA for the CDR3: TGCAGCGTTATTCCGGGACAGGGTTTCGAAGGGGAAGAGACCCAGTACTTC.

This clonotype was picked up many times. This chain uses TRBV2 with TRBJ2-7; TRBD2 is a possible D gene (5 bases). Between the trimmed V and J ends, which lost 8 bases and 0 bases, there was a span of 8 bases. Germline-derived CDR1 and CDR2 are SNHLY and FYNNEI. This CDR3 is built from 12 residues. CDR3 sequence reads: CASELDSYEQYF. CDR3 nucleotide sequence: TGTGCCAGCGAACTAGACTCCTACGAGCAGTACTTC.

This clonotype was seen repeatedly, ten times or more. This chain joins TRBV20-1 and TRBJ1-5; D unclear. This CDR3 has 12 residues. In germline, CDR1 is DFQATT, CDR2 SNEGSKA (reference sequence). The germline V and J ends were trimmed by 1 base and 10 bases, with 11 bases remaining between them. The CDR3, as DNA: TGCAGTGCTAGAGGGGGATCCGGACCCCAGCATTTT. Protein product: CSARGGSGPQHF.

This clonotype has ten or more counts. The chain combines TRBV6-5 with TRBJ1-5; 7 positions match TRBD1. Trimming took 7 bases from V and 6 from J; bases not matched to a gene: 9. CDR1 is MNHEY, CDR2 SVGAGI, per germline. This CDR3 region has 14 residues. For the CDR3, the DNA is TGTGCCAGCACCCTCGGGACAGCCCTTCAGCCCCAGCATTTT. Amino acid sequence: CASTLGTALQPQHF.

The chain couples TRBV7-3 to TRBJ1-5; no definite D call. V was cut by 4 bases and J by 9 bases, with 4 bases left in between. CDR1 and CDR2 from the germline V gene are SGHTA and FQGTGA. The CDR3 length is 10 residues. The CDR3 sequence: CASSSMPQHF. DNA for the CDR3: TGTGCCAGCAGCTCTATGCCCCAGCATTTT.

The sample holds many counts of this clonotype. CDR3: CATRRTGGQETQYF. The CDR3, as DNA: TGTGCCACCAGAAGGACGGGAGGCCAAGAGACCCAGTACTTC. The J gene is TRBJ2-5, the V gene TRBV10-3; 7 bases fit TRBD2. The J segment lost 1 base and the V segment lost 10 bases, leaving 9 bases of the junction unmatched. Germline values: CDR1 ENHRY, CDR2 SYGVKD. The CDR3 is made up of 14 amino acids.

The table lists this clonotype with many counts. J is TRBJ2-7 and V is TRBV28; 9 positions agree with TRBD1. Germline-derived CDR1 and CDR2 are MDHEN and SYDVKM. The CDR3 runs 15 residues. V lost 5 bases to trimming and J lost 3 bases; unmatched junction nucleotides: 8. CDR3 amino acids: CASSPWDRDIYEQYF. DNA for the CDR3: TGTGCCAGCAGTCCTTGGGACAGGGACATCTACGAGCAGTACTTC.